This TCR beta chain comes out of a study of T cell changes during pregnancy in multiple sclerosis. From germline, CDR1 is LNHDA and CDR2 SQIVND (reference sequence). The V segment lost 4 bases and the J segment 3 bases; nucleotides outside the gene matches: 6. This CDR3 is 15 amino acids long. Profiling relied on immunoSEQ multiplex PCR, and the TCRdb table lists in-frame clones only, not all of them. The data contain approximately 110,000 clones, about 89% of them singletons. The genes are TRBV19 and TRBJ2-7; the match to TRBD1 covers 10 bases. Sequencing used peripheral blood, obtained after pregnancy. The TCR originated in a female donor with multiple sclerosis, enrolled in a pregnancy study. The CDR3 DNA is TGTGCCAGTAGTACGGGACAGGGGATCGGCTACGAGCAGTACTTC. Amino acid sequence: CASSTGQGIGYEQYF.